The rows below give T cell receptor beta chains drawn from one sample of a study of T cells after yellow fever vaccination. TCRdb used MiXCR to reprocess the 5' RACE reads, holding one entry per CDR3 protein. The data show some 250,000 distinct CDR3 sequences, with around 3.5% seen just once and 19% held by the top ten. Specimen: PBMCs, collected 15 days after the yellow fever booster vaccination. The receptors originated from a man between 18 and 29 years old who received the YFV17D yellow fever vaccine. CDR3s include the opening cysteine and the closing phenylalanine or tryptophan.

J gene	V gene	CDR3 protein
TRBJ2-5	TRBV9	CASSPHLAGEETQYF
TRBJ1-5	TRBV27	CASQEAGRDQPQHF
TRBJ2-5	TRBV20-1	CSASSGTGAGETQYF
TRBJ2-1	TRBV7-2	CASSLDSSSSYNEQFF
TRBJ2-3	TRBV6-5	CASSYREAGGTDTQYF
TRBJ2-2	TRBV5-1	CASSFGDGELFF
TRBJ2-2	TRBV12-3/TRBV12-4	CASSFFWTGHTGELFF
TRBJ1-6	TRBV6-5	CASSYSYRGRGPALHF
TRBJ1-1	TRBV30	CAWSVGAVLGNTEAFF
TRBJ2-5	TRBV24-1	CATSDFRTVETQYF
TRBJ1-3	TRBV25-1	CASSDPSSGNTIYF
TRBJ2-7	TRBV20-1	CSARDFRVSYEQYF
TRBJ2-7	TRBV7-6	CASSLDRLGEQYF
TRBJ2-3	TRBV9	CASSVRDNTDTQYF
TRBJ2-1	TRBV20-1	CSAPPAGATVDEQFF
TRBJ2-5	TRBV5-1	CASNPPPGGQETQYF
TRBJ2-2	TRBV11-3	CASSFDRSTGELFF
TRBJ1-6	TRBV29-1	CSARTGLGDSPLHF
TRBJ1-2	TRBV3-1	CASSQRTTWGLHGYTF
TRBJ1-1	TRBV29-1	CSGRTGDNTEAFF
TRBJ2-2	TRBV5-6	CASSWAGDTGELFF
TRBJ2-5	TRBV4-2	CASSQGRGETQYF
TRBJ1-1	TRBV5-1	CASSLLVMGAGKGDTEAFF
TRBJ2-5	TRBV4-3	CASSQEQGAETQYF
TRBJ2-7	TRBV5-1	CASSGTGLSSYEQYF
TRBJ2-1	TRBV7-6	CASSGTSGASTDLNEQFF
TRBJ2-1	TRBV2	CASSLTPGTSGAEQFF
TRBJ2-5	TRBV27	CASSISGTSGGETQYF
TRBJ2-2	TRBV29-1	CSVERGTVNTGELFF
TRBJ1-4	TRBV6-5	CASSYSSNEKLFF
TRBJ2-1	TRBV6-2/TRBV6-3	CASIRDPYNEQFF
TRBJ2-2	TRBV20-1	CSAREGGTGAGELFF
TRBJ2-3	TRBV7-2	CASSSLAGGPSDTQYF
TRBJ1-1	TRBV6-6	CASSYLPTNTEAFF
TRBJ2-7	TRBV12-3/TRBV12-4	CASSSTSGGAYEQYF
TRBJ2-2	TRBV7-2	CASTPSGDTGELFF
TRBJ2-1	TRBV29-1	CSVVTGTSDNEQFF
TRBJ2-1	TRBV27	CASTRGTGAYNEQFF
TRBJ2-7	TRBV5-5	CASSWGEGGGYEQYF
TRBJ1-2	TRBV6-5	CASSYLGQYGYTF
TRBJ1-2	TRBV20-1	CSARTARQFYGYTF
TRBJ2-3	TRBV20-1	CSAPGLASDTQYF
TRBJ2-3	TRBV18	CASSRSSGGPTDTQYF
TRBJ2-7	TRBV10-2	CASSGTVSYEQYF
TRBJ1-5	TRBV5-3	CARSLSGTGDTNQPQHF
TRBJ1-2	TRBV30	CAWSLGFGYTF
TRBJ1-2	TRBV4-1	CASSHGPGYTF
TRBJ2-5	TRBV5-5	CASSRAAPRAETQYF
TRBJ1-1	TRBV7-9	CASSFSSREAFF
TRBJ2-1	TRBV9	CASSPTSGGVYNEQFF
TRBJ2-1	TRBV30	CAWSTGGASYNEQFF
TRBJ2-4	TRBV5-1	CASTVDGIQYF
TRBJ1-1	TRBV20-1	CSASEGQGHTEAFF